A single sample is the source of the 4 T cell receptor beta chains below, sequenced in a study of T cell repertoires in cytomegalovirus infection. TCRdb reanalysed the reads using MiXCR and keeps one entry per CDR3 protein. The data show some 390,000 distinct CDR3 sequences, around a sixth seen once. Sample: PBMCs. These receptor sequences come from a human donor in good health (CMV status not recorded). Some clones in this sample may be carry-over from other donors' samples.

This chain connects TRBV20-1 to TRBJ1-2; no clear D. V was pared by 1 base and J by 1 base, with 10 bases between. CDR1 DFQATT and CDR2 SNEGSKA come from the germline V gene (reference sequence). This CDR3 region has 14 residues. The CDR3 DNA sequence: TGCAGTGCTAGAGGTCCTCAAGATAACTATGGCTACACCTTC. This translates into CSARGPQDNYGYTF.

V usage is TRBV5-8 and J usage is TRBJ1-4; TRBD1 is a possible D gene (6 bases). Trimming cost V 3 bases and J 5 bases, with 14 bases left between them. Per germline, CDR1 SGHTS and CDR2 YDEGEE. The CDR3 runs to 15 residues. CDR3 region: CASSSGQINNEKLFF. The CDR3 region has the DNA TGTGCCAGCAGCTCTGGACAGATCAACAATGAAAAACTGTTTTTT.

J is TRBJ2-7 and V is TRBV11-2; D is ambiguous. CDR3 size: 14 residues. CDR1 and CDR2 (germline): SGHAT, FQNNGV. V was shortened by 3 bases and J by 3 bases, with 12 bases between the two germline ends. CDR3 DNA: TGTGCCAGCAGCTTTGACCCGGTGGGCTACGAGCAGTACTTC. This sequence encodes CASSFDPVGYEQYF. The entire variable domain, with the rest obtained from reference TRBV11-2 and TRBJ2-7, is as follows: EAGVAQSPRYKIIEKRQSVAFWCNPISGHATLYWYQQILGQGPKLLIQFQNNGVVDDSQLPKDRFSAERLKGVDSTLKIQPAKLEDSAVYLCASSFDPVGYEQYFGPGTRLTVT.

This clonotype was detected only a few times. The chain combines TRBV20-1 with TRBJ1-2; TRBD1 matches 9 bases. Germline V gene data show CDR1 as DFQATT and CDR2 as SNEGSKA (reference sequence). With V trimmed by 2 bases and J by 1 base, 5 bases remained unmatched. The CDR3 extends over 15 amino acids. Here the CDR3 DNA reads TGCAGTGCTAGATTATGGGACAGGGATAACTATGGCTACACCTTC. As protein: CSARLWDRDNYGYTF.